The 15 T cell receptor beta chains in this list originate from one sample, sequenced in a study of T cell changes during pregnancy in multiple sclerosis. Data came from immunoSEQ multiplex PCR; TCRdb stores just in-frame clones and leaves some out. This repertoire shows about 59,000 clones, about 90% found once; its top ten account for approximately 2.8%. The specimen comprised peripheral blood, sampled in the third trimester of pregnancy. The receptors derive from a female donor in good health, enrolled as a control in a pregnancy study.

The rearrangement uses TRBV5-1 and TRBJ2-7; perhaps TRBD1 as D (7 bases). The V end was cut by 0 bases, the J end by 2 bases, with 12 bases between. Germline CDR1 is SGHRS and CDR2 is YFSETQ. The CDR3 is 15 amino acids. CDR3 amino acids: CASSLGGTAPYEQYF. In DNA form, the CDR3 reads TGCGCCAGCAGCTTGGGCGGGACAGCTCCCTACGAGCAGTACTTC.

This clone was observed a handful of times. The J gene is TRBJ1-1, the V gene TRBV7-9; maybe TRBD1 (6 bases). The CDR3 has 12 residues. Trimming cost V 5 bases and J 11 bases, with 15 bases left between them. CDR1 is SEHNR, CDR2 FQNEAQ, per germline (reference sequence). The CDR3 nucleotides read TGTGCCAGCAGCCTCAGGGGAATATGGGCTTTCTTT. Protein sequence: CASSLRGIWAFF.

The chain couples TRBV7-2 to TRBJ2-7; 14 bases map to TRBD2. The CDR3 spans 16 residues. The germline gives CDR1 SGHTA, CDR2 FQGNSA. V gave up 3 bases and J gave up 7 bases; unmatched junction bases: 8. The CDR3 region is CASSFRLAGGEGEQYF. CDR3 DNA: TGTGCCAGCAGCTTCCGACTAGCGGGAGGGGAAGGGGAGCAGTACTTC.

This clone has just one count. The chain links TRBV7-6 to TRBJ2-7; 9 bases are a match to TRBD1. The CDR3 has 17 residues. V lost 1 base and J lost 5; bases outside the gene matches: 12. CDR1 SGHVS and CDR2 FNYEAQ come from the germline V gene. CDR3 in amino acids: CASSLVGGGTGHNEQYF. The CDR3 DNA is TGTGCCAGCAGCTTAGTTGGGGGAGGGACAGGGCACAACGAGCAGTACTTC.

The rearrangement links TRBV29-1 to TRBJ2-1; D is unresolved. Germline V gene lookup returns CDR1 SQVTM and CDR2 ANQGSEA. This CDR3 contains 15 residues. V gave up 1 base and J gave up 1 base, with 11 bases separating them. CDR3 residues: CSVEGTTFSYNEQFF. In nucleotides, the CDR3 is TGCAGCGTTGAAGGTACGACTTTTTCCTACAATGAGCAGTTCTTC.

This clone is medium-sized. The CDR3: CASTLRSGGVYNEQFF. The CDR3 DNA reads as TGCGCCAGCACCCTCCGTTCGGGAGGGGTCTACAATGAGCAGTTCTTC. The V call is TRBV5-1, the J call TRBJ2-1, with 8 bases lining up with TRBD2. From germline, CDR1 is SGHRS and CDR2 YFSETQ. J was trimmed by 3 bases and V by 6 bases; bases with no gene match: 11. CDR3 length equals 16 residues.

This chain joins TRBV6-1 and TRBJ2-1; D perhaps matches TRBD2 (6 bases). CDR3 length: 12 amino acids. The V end was cut by 7 bases, the J end by 5 bases, with 9 bases between. The germline CDR1 and CDR2 sequences are MNHNS and SASEGT. In DNA form, the CDR3 reads TGTGCCAGCAAGGAGGGTAACAATGAGCAGTTCTTC. Its translation: CASKEGNNEQFF.

V usage is TRBV27 and J usage is TRBJ1-1; tentative D call: TRBD1 (5 bases). CDR3 length equals 14 residues. V lost 2 bases, J lost 1 base, and 8 bases lay in between. The germline gives CDR1 MNHEY, CDR2 SMNVEV (reference sequence). The CDR3 spells CASSLQGKNTEAFF. The DNA of the CDR3 is TGTGCCAGCAGTTTACAGGGAAAGAACACTGAAGCTTTCTTT.

This clone appeared a single time. The chain couples TRBV29-1 to TRBJ2-7, with 8 bases fitting TRBD1. This CDR3 spans 13 amino acids. V dropped 5 bases and J dropped 6; count of bases not matched to a gene: 9. Germline V lookup: CDR1 SQVTM, CDR2 ANQGSEA. The CDR3 spells CSVWTGTSSEQYF. The CDR3 coding sequence is TGCAGCGTTTGGACAGGGACTTCCAGCGAGCAGTACTTC.

With regard to this clone: An end of the junction does not agree with germline; a read error may underlie this. This chain uses TRBV7-2 with TRBJ2-1, with 9 bases that match TRBD2. CDR3 size: 16 residues. Germline CDR1 and CDR2: SGHTA and FQGNSA. The DNA for the CDR3 is TGCGCCAGCAGCCCCTCTAGCGGGAACCCCTACAATGAGCAGTTCTTC. Translation gives CASSPSSGNPYNEQFF.

The chain couples TRBV7-8 to TRBJ1-5; 8 bases agree with TRBD1. There are 15 residues in the CDR3. The V and J ends lost 5 bases and 5 bases, in that order; junction bases with no gene match: 8. Germline CDR1 reads SGHVS; CDR2 reads FQNEAQ. The CDR3 DNA reads TGTGCCAGCAGCATCTATGGGACAGGAGATCAGCCCCAGCATTTT. Amino acids: CASSIYGTGDQPQHF.

V and J are TRBV5-1 and TRBJ1-4, with 7 bases fitting TRBD1. J lost 10 bases, V lost 3 bases, and 6 bases had no gene match. Germline V gene lookup returns CDR1 SGHRS and CDR2 YFSETQ. The CDR3 totals 13 residues. The CDR3 here is CASSSGGQLKLFF. The CDR3 nucleotides are TGCGCCAGCAGCTCCGGGGGACAGTTAAAACTGTTTTTT.

The chain couples TRBV19 to TRBJ1-5; no definite D call. The CDR3 is made up of 13 amino acids. V shed 5 bases and J shed 5 bases, with 10 bases lying between them. CDR1 is LNHDA and CDR2 is SQIVND in the germline V gene (reference sequence). The CDR3 reads CASSRTQDQPQHF. CDR3 nucleotides: TGTGCCAGTAGTCGCACTCAAGATCAGCCCCAGCATTTT.

The chain employs TRBV7-8 and TRBJ2-3, with 8 bases matching TRBD1. J lost 5 bases, V lost 1 base, and 8 bases had no gene match. The germline CDR1 and CDR2 sequences are SGHVS and FQNEAQ. The CDR3 consists of 16 residues. DNA for the CDR3: TGTGCCAGCAGCTTAGGAGGCCAGGGGGCAGAAGATACGCAGTATTTT. Its translation: CASSLGGQGAEDTQYF. Supplemented by reference TRBV7-8 and TRBJ2-3, the full variable domain reads GAGVSQSPRYKVAKRGQDVALRCDPISGHVSLFWYQQALGQGPEFLTYFQNEAQLDKSGLPSDRFFAERPEGSVSTLKIQRTQQEDSAVYLCASSLGGQGAEDTQYFGPGTRLTVL.

The chain joins TRBV7-8 to TRBJ1-5; the match to TRBD1 covers 10 bases. CDR1 and CDR2 from the germline V gene are SGHVS and FQNEAQ. The CDR3 contains 15 residues. The junction had 10 bases not matched to a gene; V was cut back by 8 bases and J by 6 bases. CDR3 in amino acids: CASYPGTGDAQPQHF. In DNA form, the CDR3 reads TGTGCCAGCTACCCGGGGACAGGGGATGCTCAGCCCCAGCATTTT.